Below are 9 T cell receptor beta chains sequenced from a single sample in a study of blood T cell repertoires in COVID-19. Produced via immunoSEQ multiplex PCR; TCRdb's table is partial and in-frame only. The data show some 23,000 clones, with roughly 80% seen just once and 60% held by the top ten. The sample was peripheral blood. The receptors were sampled from a woman over 75 with acute or convalescent COVID-19.

By its share, this clone is large. The chain employs TRBV1 and TRBJ1-1; the table's D call of TRBD1 was not tested on the DNA. TRBV1 is a pseudogene locus. The CDR3 runs to 14 residues. CDR3 protein: CTSRLGQGNTEAFF. The CDR3 bases are TGCACCAGCAGATTAGGGCAGGGGAACACTGAAGCTTTCTTT.

CDR3 region: CASSLDVVLDSSSYNSPLHF. The DNA of the CDR3 is TGTGCCAGCAGCTTAGACGTCGTTCTCGACAGCAGCTCCTATAATTCACCCCTCCACTTT. The V and J genes are TRBV11-2 and TRBJ1-6, with D possibly matching TRBD1 (5 bases). The V gene's germline CDR1 is SGHAT and CDR2 FQNNGV. Trimming left V 0 bases short and J 0 bases short, with 18 bases between. The CDR3 consists of 20 residues.

This clone was seen a handful of times. CDR3 loop: CASSEEGAHAQHF. The CDR3 DNA reads as TGTGCCAGCAGTGAAGAAGGGGCCCATGCCCAGCATTTT. This chain connects TRBV6-1 to TRBJ1-5; D is possibly TRBD1 (5 bases). Germline V gene data show CDR1 as MNHNS and CDR2 as SASEGT. The CDR3 totals 13 residues. V was trimmed by 1 base and J by 11 bases, leaving 12 bases between them.

The chain is built from TRBV15 and TRBJ2-3, with TRBD2 matching 10 bases. J gave up 5 bases and V 5 bases, and 7 bases lay outside the gene matches. This CDR3 is 15 amino acids long. Per the germline V gene, CDR1 is LNHNV and CDR2 is YYDKDF (reference sequence). CDR3 region: CATSGSGTSVDTQYF. Written as DNA, the CDR3 is TGTGCCACCAGCGGATCCGGGACTAGCGTAGATACGCAGTATTTT.

This chain joins TRBV4-2 and TRBJ2-2, with a tentative D call TRBD2 (6 bases). This CDR3 spans 14 amino acids. The germline CDR1 and CDR2 sequences are LGHNA and YNFKEQ. V was cut by 0 bases and J by 5 bases, with 7 bases left in between. CDR3 sequence: CASSQEGGTGELFF. CDR3 sequence (DNA): TGTGCCAGCAGCCAAGAAGGAGGGACCGGGGAGCTGTTTTTT.

The V gene is TRBV6-2 or TRBV6-3, the J gene TRBJ1-4, with TRBD1 matching over 7 bases. Germline CDR1 and CDR2: MNHEY and SVGEGT. CDR3 length equals 16 residues. The junction had 7 bases not matched to a gene; V was cut back by 5 bases and J by 1 base. The CDR3 loop reads CASSTRGRRTNEKLFF. The CDR3 DNA reads as TGTGCCAGCAGTACGAGGGGGCGACGAACTAATGAAAAACTGTTTTTT.

The CDR3: CATSRDYNGQGASGYTF. The CDR3 region has the DNA TGTGCCACCAGCAGAGATTACAACGGACAGGGGGCGAGTGGCTACACCTTC. The chain uses TRBV15 and TRBJ1-2; 11 nucleotides align to TRBD1. V was pared by 0 bases and J by 7 bases, with 10 bases of the junction left unmatched. The CDR3 extends over 17 amino acids. Germline V gene lookup returns CDR1 LNHNV and CDR2 YYDKDF (reference sequence).

The chain links TRBV11-2 to TRBJ1-1; TRBD1 is a possible D gene (5 bases). The CDR3 consists of 15 residues. V gave up 1 base and J gave up 5 bases, with 14 bases separating them. Per the germline V gene, CDR1 is SGHAT and CDR2 is FQNNGV. CDR3 region: CASSLVGQGRTEAFF. CDR3 DNA: TGTGCCAGCAGCTTAGTCGGGCAGGGAAGAACTGAAGCTTTCTTT.

V and J are TRBV11-2 and TRBJ2-6; weak D call: TRBD2 (5 bases). Germline V gives CDR1 SGHAT, CDR2 FQNNGV. CDR3 length equals 18 residues. With 2 bases removed from V and 1 base from J, the gap between germline ends came to 15 bases. CDR3 region: CASSLFGRGESGANVLTF. In nucleotides, the CDR3 is TGTGCCAGCAGCTTATTTGGACGGGGAGAATCTGGGGCCAACGTCCTGACTTTC.